This T cell receptor (beta chain) was retrieved from a study of molecular identifiers for immune sequencing clone quantification. TCRdb re-called the PCR reads with MiXCR, one entry per CDR3 protein. The sample has over 550,000 distinct CDR3 sequences; roughly 23% are singletons. The study, taken as a whole, reports: Clones that had above 20 RNA copies took up over 99% of effector molecules but under 1% in naive cells.

The V end was cut by 2 bases, the J end by 0 bases, with 2 bases between. This CDR3 has 14 amino acids. Germline CDR1 and CDR2: SEHNR and FQNEAQ (reference sequence). This clonotype was observed a few times. The antigen remains undetermined. This clone may be a read error of a much larger clone one base away. The sample was naive CD8+ T cells from blood, with Jurkat cell RNA spiked in. The subset denotes: FACS-sorted CD8+CD4-CCR7+CD45RA+ naive T cells. The J gene is TRBJ2-6, the V gene TRBV7-9; D not resolved. The receptor was derived from a human donor in good health. Some libraries in this study had Jurkat cell RNA spiked in. The CDR3 DNA is TGTGCCAGCAGCTTAATCTCTGGGGCCAACGTCCTGACTTTC. It translates to CASSLISGANVLTF.